The 10 T cell receptor beta chains below all came from one sample that was sequenced in a study of patients and donors after allogeneic stem cell transplantation. A single record per CDR3 protein comes from TCRdb applying MiXCR to the RT-PCR reads. The sample includes hundreds of thousands of distinct CDR3 sequences, under 20% of them seen just once. The sample taken for sequencing was blood, either unsorted or a sorted T cell fraction (not recorded which). These receptors all stem from a human donor who was either an allogeneic HSCT recipient or a stem cell or donor lymphocyte infusion donor (not recorded which). It is not recorded whose cells these are; they may come from a transplant donor.

This clonotype was seen ten or more times. CDR3 in amino acids: CSVEDRGNTIYF. CDR3 coding DNA: TGCAGCGTCGAGGACAGGGGAAACACCATATATTTT. The rearrangement links TRBV29-1 to TRBJ1-3; 7 bases are a match to TRBD1. Trimming cost V 6 bases and J 4 bases; bases outside gene matches: 3. The CDR3 spans 12 residues. Germline CDR1 reads SQVTM; CDR2 reads ANQGSEA. Full variable domain (missing parts from reference TRBV29-1 and TRBJ1-3): SAVISQKPSRDICQRGTSLTIQCQVDSQVTMMFWYRQQPGQSLTLIATANQGSEATYESGFVIDKFPISRPNLTFSTLTVSNMSPEDSSIYLCSVEDRGNTIYFGEGSWLTVV.

The V and J genes are TRBV20-1 and TRBJ2-7; D ambiguous. The CDR3 contains 11 residues. The ends were cut back, 0 bases at V and 6 bases at J, with 6 bases in the middle. The germline CDR1 and CDR2 sequences are DFQATT and SNEGSKA (reference sequence). This CDR3 reads CSAREQVEQYF. The CDR3 nucleotides read TGCAGTGCTAGAGAGCAGGTCGAGCAGTACTTC.

This clonotype was counted only a few times. The DNA for the CDR3 is TGTGCCAGCAGCTTAAATATGGGGCGAACCACAGATACGCAGTATTTT. Translation: CASSLNMGRTTDTQYF. This chain connects TRBV7-6 to TRBJ2-3; weak D call: TRBD1 (5 bases). Germline CDR1 reads SGHVS; CDR2 reads FNYEAQ. V lost 2 bases, J lost 2 bases, and 14 bases lay in between. This CDR3 comprises 16 residues.

V and J are TRBV12-2 and TRBJ2-7; TRBD2 is the table's D call and was not checked against the DNA. TRBV12-2 has pseudogene status. The CDR3 is 14 residues long. As DNA, the CDR3 is TGTGCAAGTCGCCTTAGCGGGCCCTTAAGAGAGCAGTACTTC. Residues: CASRLSGPLREQYF.

The CDR3 bases are TGTGCCAGCAGTTTATTGCAGGCTACTATTCAAGAGACCCAGTACTTC. Translation gives CASSLLQATIQETQYF. The V gene is TRBV12-3 or TRBV12-4, the J gene TRBJ2-5; D ambiguous. Deletions cut 2 bases from V and 2 bases from J, with 15 bases between. The CDR3 totals 16 residues.

This clonotype was picked up many times. The chain is built from TRBV12-3 or TRBV12-4 and TRBJ1-5, with D uncertain. The length of the CDR3 is 15 residues. Trimming removed 5 bases from V and 4 bases from J, with 15 bases in between. CDR3 amino acids: CASSPLGRGNQPQHF. For the CDR3, the DNA is TGTGCCAGCAGTCCTCTAGGGAGAGGGAATCAGCCCCAGCATTTT.

V gene TRBV4-3 combines with J gene TRBJ2-7, with a possible D match to TRBD2 (5 bases). This CDR3 comprises 14 residues. Trimming took off 3 bases at V and 4 bases at J, with 13 bases between the two ends. The germline V gene encodes CDR1 LGHNA and CDR2 YSLEER. Here the CDR3 DNA reads TGCGCCAGCAGCCAGCGGACGGGATTATACGAGCAGTACTTC. As protein: CASSQRTGLYEQYF.

There are many counts of this clonotype. The chain has TRBV4-3 and TRBJ1-5; a weak D match, TRBD1 (5 bases). The length of the CDR3 is 15 residues. The germline V gene has CDR1 LGHNA and CDR2 YSLEER. V lost 0 bases to trimming and J lost 1 base, with 7 bases between them. DNA for the CDR3: TGCGCCAGCAGCCAAGATAGGGGCAGCAATCAGCCCCAGCATTTT. Amino acid sequence: CASSQDRGSNQPQHF.

CDR3 protein: CASSPRQTLSSYEQYF. In DNA form, the CDR3 reads TGTGCCAGCAGCCCAAGGCAGACTTTAAGCTCCTACGAGCAGTACTTC. V usage is TRBV21-1 and J usage is TRBJ2-7. TRBV21-1 is a listed pseudogene. This CDR3 is 16 amino acids long.

This clonotype was recorded a few times. V is TRBV15 and J is TRBJ1-4, with no clear D. Between the trimmed V and J ends, which lost 3 bases and 4 bases, there was a span of 21 bases. The CDR3 totals 18 residues. CDR1 is LNHNV, CDR2 YYDKDF, per germline (reference sequence). The CDR3 loop is CATSRKPVARSSNEKLFF. The CDR3, as DNA: TGTGCCACCAGCAGGAAGCCCGTAGCACGGAGTAGTAATGAAAAACTGTTTTTT.